A single sample gave rise to the 15 T cell receptor beta chains below, sequenced in a study of blood T cell repertoires in COVID-19. Produced via immunoSEQ multiplex PCR; TCRdb's table is partial and in-frame only. The top ten clones hold 10% to 15% of a sample with tens of thousands of clones, 90% to 95% of them seen once. Sequencing was done on a sample of peripheral blood. All receptors come from a human donor in a cohort sampled during active COVID-19.

The chain is built from TRBV18 and TRBJ2-1; D gene ambiguous. The V gene lost 2 bases and the J gene lost 1 base, with 9 bases spanning the gap. This CDR3 region has 15 residues. Germline CDR1 reads KGHSH; CDR2 reads LQKENI. CDR3 coding DNA: TGTGCCAGCTCACCAGGAGCCGGATCCTACAATGAGCAGTTCTTC. Residues: CASSPGAGSYNEQFF.

This rearrangement joins TRBV4-2 to TRBJ1-3; TRBD1 matches at 7 bases. With 0 bases clipped from V and 8 bases from J, the junction kept 7 bases outside the gene matches. In germline, CDR1 is LGHNA, CDR2 YNFKEQ. The CDR3 extends over 15 amino acids. CDR3 DNA: TGTGCCAGCAGCCAAGAGGAACGGGACAGAGACACCATATATTTT. This sequence encodes CASSQEERDRDTIYF.

The chain combines TRBV7-8 with TRBJ2-1; D may be TRBD1 (7 bases). CDR3 size: 16 residues. V lost 4 bases and J lost 1, with 14 bases in between. Germline-derived CDR1 and CDR2 are SGHVS and FQNEAQ. The CDR3 DNA reads TGTGCCAGCAGCTGGGGCGGGACAGCATCCTACAATGAGCAGTTCTTC. It encodes CASSWGGTASYNEQFF.

The chain has TRBV5-6 and TRBJ2-3; TRBD1 matches 7 bases. This CDR3 is 15 amino acids long. J lost 0 bases, V lost 2 bases, and 3 bases had no gene match. Germline assignment: CDR1 SGHDT and CDR2 YYEEEE. Here the CDR3 reads CASSLPGGSTDTQYF. The CDR3 DNA is TGTGCCAGCAGCTTACCAGGGGGAAGCACAGATACGCAGTATTTT.

This clone has only one observation. The V gene is TRBV5-1, the J gene TRBJ1-3; D unclear. The CDR3 spans 15 residues. The V and J ends lost 0 bases and 0 bases respectively, with 7 bases between them. In germline, CDR1 is SGHRS, CDR2 YFSETQ. CDR3 amino acids: CASSLDGSSGNTIYF. CDR3 coding DNA: TGCGCCAGCAGCTTGGACGGGAGCTCTGGAAACACCATATATTTT.

The genes are TRBV18 and TRBJ2-1, with TRBD2 identical over 7 bases. Germline values: CDR1 KGHSH, CDR2 LQKENI. The junction had 14 bases not matched to a gene; V was cut back by 3 bases and J by 9 bases. The CDR3 sequence is 16 residues long. This CDR3 reads CASSPTGGPTMVEQFF. The CDR3 DNA sequence: TGTGCCAGCTCACCCACGGGAGGCCCTACTATGGTTGAGCAGTTCTTC.

The gene calls are TRBV27 and TRBJ1-1, with TRBD1 identical over 9 bases. The CDR3 has 17 amino acids. With V trimmed by 7 bases and J by 2 bases, 14 bases remained unmatched. From germline, CDR1 is MNHEY and CDR2 SMNVEV (reference sequence). The CDR3 loop is CASTPTGTGNRNTEAFF. CDR3 DNA: TGTGCCAGCACCCCGACCGGGACAGGGAATAGAAACACTGAAGCTTTCTTT.

V is TRBV15 and J is TRBJ2-7, with D maybe TRBD1 (6 bases). There are 13 residues in the CDR3. Trimming left V 3 bases short and J 2 bases short, with 8 bases between. The germline V gene encodes CDR1 LNHNV and CDR2 YYDKDF (reference sequence). CDR3 loop: CATSSGQTYEQYF. The DNA for the CDR3 is TGTGCCACCAGCAGTGGACAGACCTACGAGCAGTACTTC.

This sequence joins TRBV30 and TRBJ1-2; the match to TRBD1 covers 9 bases. V lost 4 bases to trimming and J lost 4 bases; unmatched junction nucleotides: 25. Germline V gene sequence: CDR1 GTSNPN, CDR2 SVGIG (reference sequence). This CDR3 comprises 20 residues. The CDR3 DNA is TGTGCCTGGACACTGGGAGGGACTGAAACAGGGGGCTTTTTGGGCTATGGCTACACCTTC. Amino acid sequence: CAWTLGGTETGGFLGYGYTF. Full variable domain (remainder filled in from reference TRBV30 and TRBJ1-2): SQTIHQWPATLVQPVGSPLSLECTVEGTSNPNLYWYRQAAGRGLQLLFYSVGIGQISSEVPQNLSASRPQDRQFILSSKKLLLSDSGFYLCAWTLGGTETGGFLGYGYTFGSGTRLTVV.

The sample holds a few counts of this clone. The CDR3 DNA sequence: TGTGCCAGCAGCTTAGTTGGCGGGATCTACAATGAGCAGTTCTTC. Translated: CASSLVGGIYNEQFF. The chain carries TRBV7-2 and TRBJ2-1; TRBD2 might be the D (6 bases). The CDR3 totals 15 residues. Germline V gene data show CDR1 as SGHTA and CDR2 as FQGNSA. Trimming removed 1 base at V and 3 bases at J, with 10 bases between.

V gene TRBV28 combines with J gene TRBJ1-2; TRBD1 matches 9 bases. Germline CDR1 reads MDHEN; CDR2 reads SYDVKM. This CDR3 has 16 residues. The V gene end was trimmed by 4 bases and the J gene end by 2 bases; junction bases not matched to a gene: 8. CDR3: CASSSYRDRDNYGYTF. For the CDR3, the DNA is TGTGCCAGCAGTTCCTACCGGGACAGGGACAACTATGGCTACACCTTC.

The V gene is TRBV6-1, the J gene TRBJ2-5; D unresolved. The V gene lost 2 bases and the J gene lost 1 base, with 5 bases spanning the gap. In germline, CDR1 is MNHNS, CDR2 SASEGT. There are 13 residues in the CDR3. The CDR3 bases are TGTGCCAGCAGTGAAATTAGCCAAGAGACCCAGTACTTC. Translating gives CASSEISQETQYF.

The CDR3 coding sequence is TGTGCCAGCAGCTTAGTAGCGGGGGGATATAATTCACCCCTCCACTTT. The encoded protein is CASSLVAGGYNSPLHF. The chain recombines TRBV7-6 with TRBJ1-6, with D perhaps TRBD1 (5 bases). V was pared by 1 base and J by 4 bases, with 11 bases between. Germline-derived CDR1 and CDR2 are SGHVS and FNYEAQ. This CDR3 is 16 amino acids long.

This chain joins TRBV12-3 or TRBV12-4 and TRBJ2-3; no clear D. V shed 6 bases and J shed 2 bases, with 9 bases lying between them. This CDR3 has 13 amino acids. The CDR3 reads CASRITFTDTQYF. The CDR3 bases are TGTGCCAGCAGAATAACTTTCACAGATACGCAGTATTTT.

V is TRBV7-3 and J is TRBJ2-5, with a possible D match to TRBD2 (6 bases). Germline values: CDR1 SGHTA, CDR2 FQGTGA. CDR3 length: 14 amino acids. Trimming shortened V by 5 bases and J by 4 bases, and 14 bases separated the two germline ends. The CDR3 coding sequence is TGTGCCAGCAGCCGCTACGGAGGGTCAGAGACCCAGTACTTC. This codes for CASSRYGGSETQYF.